This T cell receptor beta chain was retrieved from a study of T cell responses to AZD1222 COVID-19 vaccine. Produced via immunoSEQ multiplex PCR; TCRdb's table is partial and in-frame only. Of some 150,000 clones listed, roughly 90% are singletons. A remark on this clone: What it recognizes is unknown.

This CDR3 has 16 residues. Overall study results and limits: AZD1222 recipients seropositive at baseline numbered only six or seven. Nearly half of spike-specific TCRs reportedly target variant regions that are unmutated in the B.1.351 and B.1.1.7 variants. White British ancestry dominated among donors, who included more females, and clonal diversity was possibly underestimated. A rise in Spike-specific TCR breadth and depth followed two AZD1222 doses.

This clonotype was obtained from an adult who received the AZD1222 COVID-19 vaccine. The sample here was peripheral blood, taken 28 days after the second AZD1222 dose. This chain links TRBV1 with TRBJ2-3; TRBD2 is taken as the D call from the table, unchecked against the DNA. TRBV1 is tagged as a pseudogene. Here the CDR3 reads CTSSPEAGGSTDTQYF. The CDR3 DNA sequence: TGCACCAGCAGCCCTGAAGCGGGGGGTAGCACAGATACGCAGTATTTT.